This T cell receptor (beta chain) was captured by sequencing in a study of T-cell memory formation after mild COVID-19. Study as a whole: The two donors had largely donor-specific TCR clusters.

Regarding this clonotype: Its antigen is as yet unknown.

TCRdb redid the calling of the 5' RACE reads with MiXCR, one entry per CDR3 protein. This sample has about 600,000 distinct CDR3 sequences, with about a fifth found just once. The V end lost 5 bases, the J end lost 7 bases, and 9 bases lay between the germline ends. CDR3 size: 12 residues. Per germline, CDR1 SGHTA and CDR2 FQGNSA. Study-level points and caveats: Clones that contracted from day 15 to 85 were balanced CD4/CD8, while later expanders leaned CD4+. Contracting CD4+ clones lay largely in CM and EM, with CD8+ ones residing in EMRA. A subset of responding clones appeared in pre-infection memory, suggesting cross-reactive memory joined.

The sample comprised PBMCs or a T cell subset sorted from them (not recorded which). The TCR was taken from an adult woman who had mild COVID-19 (a few samples of this study predate the infection). Cell type and time point are not known. The rearrangement links TRBV7-2 to TRBJ1-3; the D gene is possibly TRBD1 (5 bases). CDR3 in amino acids: CASSTRGNTIYF. The CDR3 DNA is TGTGCCAGCAGCACCCGGGGGAACACCATATATTTT.